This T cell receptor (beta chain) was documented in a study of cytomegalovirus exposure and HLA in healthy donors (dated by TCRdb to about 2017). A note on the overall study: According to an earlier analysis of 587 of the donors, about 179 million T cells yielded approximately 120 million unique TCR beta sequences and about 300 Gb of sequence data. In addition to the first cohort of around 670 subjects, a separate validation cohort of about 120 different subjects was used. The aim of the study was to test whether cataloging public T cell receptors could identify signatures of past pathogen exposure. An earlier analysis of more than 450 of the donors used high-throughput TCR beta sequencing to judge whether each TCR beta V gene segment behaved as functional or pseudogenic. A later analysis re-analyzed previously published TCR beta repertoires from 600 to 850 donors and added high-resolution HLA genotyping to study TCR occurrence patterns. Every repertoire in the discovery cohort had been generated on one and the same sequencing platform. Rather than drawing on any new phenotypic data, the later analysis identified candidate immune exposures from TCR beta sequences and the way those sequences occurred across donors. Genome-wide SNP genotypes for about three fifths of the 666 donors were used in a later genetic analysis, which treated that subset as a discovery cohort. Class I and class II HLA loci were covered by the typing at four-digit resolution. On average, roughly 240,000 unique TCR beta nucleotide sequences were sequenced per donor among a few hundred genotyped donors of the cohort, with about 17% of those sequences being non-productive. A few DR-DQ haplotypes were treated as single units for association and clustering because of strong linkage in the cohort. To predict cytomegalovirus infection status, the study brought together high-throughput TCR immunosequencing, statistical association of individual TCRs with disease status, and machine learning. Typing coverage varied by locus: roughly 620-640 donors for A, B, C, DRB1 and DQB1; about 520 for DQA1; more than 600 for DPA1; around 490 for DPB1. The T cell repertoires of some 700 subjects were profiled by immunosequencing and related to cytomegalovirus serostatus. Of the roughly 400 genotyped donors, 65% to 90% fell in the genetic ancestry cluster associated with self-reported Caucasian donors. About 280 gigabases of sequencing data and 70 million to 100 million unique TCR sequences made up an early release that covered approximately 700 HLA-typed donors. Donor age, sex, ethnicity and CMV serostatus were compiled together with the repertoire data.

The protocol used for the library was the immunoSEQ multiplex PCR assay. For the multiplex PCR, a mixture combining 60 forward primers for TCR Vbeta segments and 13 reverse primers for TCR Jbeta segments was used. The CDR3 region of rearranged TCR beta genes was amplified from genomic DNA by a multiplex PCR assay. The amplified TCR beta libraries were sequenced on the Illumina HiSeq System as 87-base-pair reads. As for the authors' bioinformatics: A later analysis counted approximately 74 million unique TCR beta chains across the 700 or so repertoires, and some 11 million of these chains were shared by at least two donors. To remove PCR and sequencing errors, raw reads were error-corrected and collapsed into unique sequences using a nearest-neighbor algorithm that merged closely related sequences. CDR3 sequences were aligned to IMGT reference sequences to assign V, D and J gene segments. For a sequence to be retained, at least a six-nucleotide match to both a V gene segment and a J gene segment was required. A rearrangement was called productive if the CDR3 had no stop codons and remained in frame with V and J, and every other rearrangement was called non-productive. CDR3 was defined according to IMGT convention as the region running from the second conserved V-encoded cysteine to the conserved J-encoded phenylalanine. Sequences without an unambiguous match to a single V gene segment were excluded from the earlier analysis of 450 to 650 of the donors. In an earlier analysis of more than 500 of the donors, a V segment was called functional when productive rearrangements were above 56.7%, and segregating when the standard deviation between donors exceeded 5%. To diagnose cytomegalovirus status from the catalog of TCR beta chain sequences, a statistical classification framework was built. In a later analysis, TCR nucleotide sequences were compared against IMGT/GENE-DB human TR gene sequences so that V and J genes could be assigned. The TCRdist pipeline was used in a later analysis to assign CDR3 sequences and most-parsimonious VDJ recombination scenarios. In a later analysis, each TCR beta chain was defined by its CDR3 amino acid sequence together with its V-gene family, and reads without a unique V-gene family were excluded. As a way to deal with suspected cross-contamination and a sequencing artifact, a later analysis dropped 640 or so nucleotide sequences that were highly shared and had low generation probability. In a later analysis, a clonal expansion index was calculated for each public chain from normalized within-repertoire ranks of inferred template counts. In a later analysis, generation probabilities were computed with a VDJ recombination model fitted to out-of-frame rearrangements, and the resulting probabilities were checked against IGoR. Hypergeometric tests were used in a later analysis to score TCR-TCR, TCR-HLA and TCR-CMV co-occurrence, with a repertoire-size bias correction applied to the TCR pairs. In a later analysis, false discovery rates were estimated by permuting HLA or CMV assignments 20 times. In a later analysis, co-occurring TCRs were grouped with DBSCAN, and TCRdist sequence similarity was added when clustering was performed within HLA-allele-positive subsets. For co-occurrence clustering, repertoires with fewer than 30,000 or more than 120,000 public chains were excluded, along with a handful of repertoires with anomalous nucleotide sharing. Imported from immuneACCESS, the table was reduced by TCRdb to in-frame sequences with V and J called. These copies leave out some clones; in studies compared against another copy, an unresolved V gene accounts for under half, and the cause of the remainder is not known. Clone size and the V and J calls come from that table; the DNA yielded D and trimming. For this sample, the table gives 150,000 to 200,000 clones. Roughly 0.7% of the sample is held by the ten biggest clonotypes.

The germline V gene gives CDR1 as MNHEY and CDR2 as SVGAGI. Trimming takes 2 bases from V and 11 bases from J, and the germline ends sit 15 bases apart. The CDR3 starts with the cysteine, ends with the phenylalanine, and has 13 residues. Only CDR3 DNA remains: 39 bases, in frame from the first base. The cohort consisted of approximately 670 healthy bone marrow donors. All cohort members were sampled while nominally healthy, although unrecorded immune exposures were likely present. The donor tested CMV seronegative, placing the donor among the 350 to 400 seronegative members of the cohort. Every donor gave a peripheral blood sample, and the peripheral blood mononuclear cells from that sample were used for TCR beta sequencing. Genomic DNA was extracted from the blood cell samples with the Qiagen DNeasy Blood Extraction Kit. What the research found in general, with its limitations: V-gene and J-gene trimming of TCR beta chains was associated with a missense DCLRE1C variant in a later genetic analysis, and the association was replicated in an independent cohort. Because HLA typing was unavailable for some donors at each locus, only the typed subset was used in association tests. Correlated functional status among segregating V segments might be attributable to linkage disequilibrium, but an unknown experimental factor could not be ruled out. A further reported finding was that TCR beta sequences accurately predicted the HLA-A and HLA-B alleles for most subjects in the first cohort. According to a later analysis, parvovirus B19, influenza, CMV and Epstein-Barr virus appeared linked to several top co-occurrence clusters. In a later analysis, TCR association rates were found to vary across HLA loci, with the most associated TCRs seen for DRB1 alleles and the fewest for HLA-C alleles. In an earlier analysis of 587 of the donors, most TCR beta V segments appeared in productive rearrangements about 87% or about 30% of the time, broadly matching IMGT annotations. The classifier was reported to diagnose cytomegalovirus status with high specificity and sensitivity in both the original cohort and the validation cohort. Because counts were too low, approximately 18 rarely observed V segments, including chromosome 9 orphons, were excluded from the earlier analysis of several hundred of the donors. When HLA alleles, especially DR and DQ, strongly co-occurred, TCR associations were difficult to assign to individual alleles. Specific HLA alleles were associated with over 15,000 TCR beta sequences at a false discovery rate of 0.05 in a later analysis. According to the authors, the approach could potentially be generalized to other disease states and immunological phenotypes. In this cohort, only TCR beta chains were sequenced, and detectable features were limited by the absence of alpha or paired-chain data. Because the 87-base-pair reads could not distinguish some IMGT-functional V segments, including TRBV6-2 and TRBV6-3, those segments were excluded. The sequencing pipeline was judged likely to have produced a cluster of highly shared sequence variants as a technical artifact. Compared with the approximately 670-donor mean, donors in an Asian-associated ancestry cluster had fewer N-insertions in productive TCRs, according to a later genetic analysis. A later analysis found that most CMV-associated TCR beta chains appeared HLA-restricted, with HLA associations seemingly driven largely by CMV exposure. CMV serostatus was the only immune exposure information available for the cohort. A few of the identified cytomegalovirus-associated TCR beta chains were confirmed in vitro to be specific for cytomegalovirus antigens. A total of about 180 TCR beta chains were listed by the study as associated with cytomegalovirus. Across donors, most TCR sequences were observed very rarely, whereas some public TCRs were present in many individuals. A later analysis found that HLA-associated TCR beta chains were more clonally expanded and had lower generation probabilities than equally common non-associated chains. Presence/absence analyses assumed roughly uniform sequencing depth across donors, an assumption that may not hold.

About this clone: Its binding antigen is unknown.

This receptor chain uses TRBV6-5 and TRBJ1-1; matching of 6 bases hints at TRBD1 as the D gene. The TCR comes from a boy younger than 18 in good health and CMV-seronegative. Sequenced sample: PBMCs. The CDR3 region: CASSYPLGGRAFF. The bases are TGTGCCAGCAGTTACCCCTTAGGGGGAAGGGCTTTCTTT.